This entry concerns a single TCR beta chain. This entry is derived from a study of T cell changes during pregnancy in multiple sclerosis. Sequencing used immunoSEQ multiplex PCR; TCRdb keeps in-frame clones, though not all of them. The sample has fewer than 90,000 clones, over 90% seen once. This CDR3 contains 13 residues. Trimming cost V 6 bases and J 5 bases; bases outside gene matches: 4. Per germline, CDR1 MNHEY and CDR2 SVGAGI. The rearrangement links TRBV6-5 to TRBJ1-5; 7 positions match TRBD1. The input for sequencing was peripheral blood, taken in the third trimester of pregnancy. The TCR comes from a female donor with multiple sclerosis, enrolled in a pregnancy study. The chain's CDR3 is CASSRTGDQPQHF. Here the CDR3 DNA reads TGTGCCAGCAGCCGAACAGGGGATCAGCCCCAGCATTTT.